What follows is one TCR beta chain and its context. This specimen comes from a study of blood T cell repertoires in COVID-19. The V end lost 3 bases, the J end lost 3 bases, and 7 bases lay between the germline ends. The CDR3 covers 13 residues. Germline V CDR1 and CDR2: SGHTA, FQGNSA. Profiled with immunoSEQ multiplex PCR; TCRdb holds only in-frame clones, not every one. The table has roughly 60,000 clones, almost 85% seen once. Sequences were obtained from peripheral blood. The chain uses TRBV7-2 and TRBJ2-3; no firm D call. This TCR was recovered from a human donor in a cohort sampled during active COVID-19. This chain's CDR3 is CASSFSPTDTQYF. The CDR3 nucleotides read TGTGCCAGCAGCTTTAGCCCGACAGATACGCAGTATTTT.